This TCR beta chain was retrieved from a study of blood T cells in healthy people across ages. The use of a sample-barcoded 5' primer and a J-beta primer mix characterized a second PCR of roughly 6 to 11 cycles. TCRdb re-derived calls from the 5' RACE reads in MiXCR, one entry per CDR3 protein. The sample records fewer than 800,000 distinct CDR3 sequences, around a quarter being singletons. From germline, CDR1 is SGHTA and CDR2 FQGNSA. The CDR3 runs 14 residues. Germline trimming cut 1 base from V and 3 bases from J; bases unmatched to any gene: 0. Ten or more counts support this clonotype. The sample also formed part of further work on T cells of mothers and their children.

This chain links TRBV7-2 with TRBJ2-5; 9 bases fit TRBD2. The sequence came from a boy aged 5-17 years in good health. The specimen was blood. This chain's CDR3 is CASSLGLAEETQYF. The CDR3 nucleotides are TGTGCCAGCAGCTTAGGACTAGCGGAAGAGACCCAGTACTTC.